The sequence of this TCR beta chain was determined in a study of T-cell memory formation after mild COVID-19. For the study at large: TCR clusters were mostly confined to one donor each. The study's findings and limits: Contracting clones localized mainly to CM and EM when CD4+ and mainly to EMRA when CD8+. Clones that shrank (day 15 to 85) were balanced CD4/CD8, whereas later expanders leaned CD4+. Memory from before infection featured some responding clones, which suggests cross-reactive memory joined.

This clonotype was detected only a few times. Its antigen remains unknown. Each CDR3 protein gets one entry after TCRdb re-called the 5' RACE reads with MiXCR. The data contain 550,000 to 600,000 distinct CDR3 sequences, less than 25% of them seen just once; the ten biggest clones take up approximately 8%. The CDR3 spans 20 residues. The V and J ends lost 4 bases and 7 bases, in that order; junction bases with no gene match: 16. Germline-derived CDR1 and CDR2 are SGHDN and FVKESK. The sequence derives from an adult woman who had mild COVID-19 (a few samples of this study predate the infection). Cell type and time point are not known. The chain has TRBV14 and TRBJ2-2; TRBD2 aligns across 15 bases. The sequencing input was PBMCs or a T cell subset sorted from them (not recorded which). The CDR3 DNA follows: TGTGCCAGCAGCCCGCAGGTTGGGACTAGCGGGAGGAAGGAGAACGGGGAGCTGTTTTTT. Protein sequence: CASSPQVGTSGRKENGELFF.